This TCR beta chain derives from a study of T and B cells in COVID-19 patients. Study summary: Peripheral blood came from COVID-19 patients with active infection or after recovery. Overall study findings and caveats: Clonality of TRB repertoires was high in active COVID-19; recovery brought above-healthy diversity and richness. The recovered cohort had roughly 2,400 exclusive TCR clusters, including approximately 31 low generation probability clusters.

TRB rearrangements were amplified by multiplex PCR with BIOMED2 TRB-A/B primers. TCRdb itself ran the multiplex PCR reads through MiXCR, one entry per CDR3 protein. This table has around 4,400 distinct CDR3 sequences, 25% to 35% appearing once. Worth noting for this clonotype: Its specificity is unknown.

CDR3 size: 16 residues. The junction had 11 bases not matched to a gene; V was cut back by 7 bases and J by 2 bases. The germline gives CDR1 SNHLY, CDR2 FYNNEI. TRB was amplified from about 260-540 ng of blood genomic DNA. The receptor's source is a human donor with active COVID-19. Specimen: blood. J is TRBJ2-7 and V is TRBV2, with 10 positions matching TRBD2. The CDR3 bases are TGTGCCAGCACCCTTAATAGCGGGAGGTCCCCCTACGAGCAGTACTTC. This gives the protein CASTLNSGRSPYEQYF.